Below, 14 T cell receptor beta chains from the same sample are listed, as sequenced in a study of blood T cell repertoires in COVID-19. Assay used: immunoSEQ multiplex PCR; TCRdb lists only in-frame clones, some missing. The sample has around 200,000 clones, roughly nine tenths seen once. Material for sequencing was peripheral blood. The receptors originated from a man in his 70s with active or convalescent COVID-19.

V is TRBV7-2 and J is TRBJ1-5; D may be TRBD1 (6 bases). This CDR3 has 13 amino acids. Germline V gene data show CDR1 as SGHTA and CDR2 as FQGNSA. V was shortened by 4 bases and J by 11 bases, with 15 bases between the two germline ends. CDR3 sequence reads: CASSSDRSGSQHF. The CDR3 nucleotides read TGTGCCAGCAGCTCAGACAGGAGCGGATCCCAGCATTTT.

J is TRBJ2-7 and V is TRBV15; 13 bases are shared with TRBD2. The CDR3 is made up of 20 amino acids. Germline V gives CDR1 LNHNV, CDR2 YYDKDF (reference sequence). J gave up 3 bases and V 0 bases, and 14 bases lay outside the gene matches. CDR3 DNA sequence: TGTGCCACCAGCAGAGATTTTACTAGCGGGAGGGCCGGGTATGGCTACGAGCAGTACTTC. This encodes CATSRDFTSGRAGYGYEQYF.

The chain carries TRBV7-9 and TRBJ2-5; 8 bases are shared with TRBD1. CDR1 is SEHNR and CDR2 is FQNEAQ in the germline V gene (reference sequence). The CDR3 sequence is 15 residues long. J gave up 3 bases and V 5 bases, and 8 bases lay outside the gene matches. The CDR3 DNA reads TGTGCCAGCAGCCGGGGACAGGTGAGAGAAGAGACCCAGTACTTC. Amino acid sequence: CASSRGQVREETQYF.

In regard to this clone: The sample carries other DNA sequences with the same CDR3. The gene calls are TRBV7-2 and TRBJ2-7; D gene unclear. This CDR3 has 11 residues. Per the germline V gene, CDR1 is SGHTA and CDR2 is FQGNSA. The V end lost 4 bases, the J end lost 2 bases, and 3 bases lay between the germline ends. This CDR3 reads CASSSTYEQYF. CDR3 nucleotides: TGTGCCAGCAGCTCCACCTACGAGCAGTACTTC. Looking up the rest from reference TRBV7-2 and TRBJ2-7 gives the full variable domain: GAGVSQSPSNKVTEKGKDVELRCDPISGHTALYWYRQSLGQGLEFLIYFQGNSAPDKSGLPSDRFSAERTGGSVSTLTIQRTQQEDSAVYLCASSSTYEQYFGPGTRLTVT.

The J gene is TRBJ1-5, the V gene TRBV30; TRBD1 agrees at 8 bases. The V segment lost 1 base and the J segment 4 bases; nucleotides outside the gene matches: 3. The germline gives CDR1 GTSNPN, CDR2 SVGIG (reference sequence). The CDR3 sequence is 14 residues long. Here the CDR3 reads CAWSGRQGNQPQHF. In DNA, the CDR3 is TGTGCCTGGAGTGGGCGACAGGGGAATCAGCCCCAGCATTTT.

The V gene is TRBV30, the J gene TRBJ2-2; 10 bases are a match to TRBD1. Germline V gives CDR1 GTSNPN, CDR2 SVGIG (reference sequence). The V gene end was trimmed by 4 bases and the J gene end by 4 bases; junction bases not matched to a gene: 12. The CDR3 has 17 residues. CDR3 in amino acids: CAWTGTGVTPGTGELFF. The CDR3 nucleotides are TGTGCCTGGACCGGGACAGGGGTAACCCCGGGCACCGGGGAGCTGTTTTTT.

This rearrangement joins TRBV4-3 to TRBJ2-3, with unresolved D. Trimming removed 2 bases at V and 5 bases at J, with 8 bases between. The CDR3 extends over 13 amino acids. Germline-derived CDR1 and CDR2 are LGHNA and YSLEER. The CDR3 DNA reads as TGCGCCAGCAGCCAACTACCACGAGATACGCAGTATTTT. Amino acids: CASSQLPRDTQYF.

This rearrangement joins TRBV5-1 to TRBJ2-1; D gene unclear. Trimming left V 5 bases short and J 8 bases short, with 20 bases between. The CDR3 loop spans 15 amino acids. Germline CDR1 SGHRS, CDR2 YFSETQ. CDR3 residues: CASRPLPTMFDEQFF. CDR3 in DNA: TGCGCCAGCAGACCACTCCCCACTATGTTCGATGAGCAGTTCTTC.

This clone was seen just once. The chain uses TRBV6-2 or TRBV6-3 and TRBJ1-1; no definite D call. V lost 4 bases and J lost 1, with 19 bases in between. The CDR3 extends over 17 amino acids. From germline, CDR1 is MNHEY and CDR2 SVGEGT. The CDR3 is CASSSAVTPTSNTEAFF. CDR3 coding DNA: TGTGCCAGCAGTTCCGCTGTGACACCGACCTCGAACACTGAAGCTTTCTTT.

The gene calls are TRBV27 and TRBJ2-5; 9 bases align to TRBD1. Germline assignment: CDR1 MNHEY and CDR2 SMNVEV (reference sequence). This CDR3 region has 14 residues. Trimming cost V 5 bases and J 5 bases; bases outside gene matches: 6. The CDR3 sequence is CASSPWDRAETQYF. In DNA form, the CDR3 reads TGTGCCAGCAGTCCCTGGGACAGGGCTGAGACCCAGTACTTC.

Regarding this clone: In the same sample, other DNA sequences code for this CDR3. The chain carries TRBV18 and TRBJ1-6, with a possible D match to TRBD1 (5 bases). This CDR3 has 16 residues. Between the trimmed V and J ends, which lost 1 base and 0 bases, there was a span of 7 bases. The germline CDR1 and CDR2 sequences are KGHSH and LQKENI. In nucleotides, the CDR3 is TGTGCCAGCTCACCACGTGACAGCTCCTATAATTCACCCCTCCACTTT. It specifies CASSPRDSSYNSPLHF.

This clone was counted once. This chain joins TRBV5-5 and TRBJ2-2; D may be TRBD2 (6 bases). The CDR3 is made up of 16 amino acids. Per the germline V gene, CDR1 is SGHKS and CDR2 is YYEKEE (reference sequence). Trimming pared 4 bases from V and 4 bases from J, leaving 17 bases between. The CDR3, as DNA: TGTGCCAGCAGCGTTCACGCGGGATTGCGCACCGGGGAGCTGTTTTTT. Protein sequence: CASSVHAGLRTGELFF.

The V call is TRBV6-5, the J call TRBJ2-1; D is undetermined. Germline V gives CDR1 MNHEY, CDR2 SVGAGI. The CDR3 consists of 15 residues. With 7 bases removed from V and 2 bases from J, the gap between germline ends came to 15 bases. In DNA form, the CDR3 reads TGTGCCAGCACGACCCGACAAGATACCTACAATGAGCAGTTCTTC. Residues: CASTTRQDTYNEQFF.

The chain links TRBV10-3 to TRBJ2-7; 9 bases agree with TRBD2. The V and J ends lost 6 bases and 0 bases, in that order; junction bases with no gene match: 12. CDR3 length equals 17 residues. Germline V gene lookup returns CDR1 ENHRY and CDR2 SYGVKD. This CDR3 reads CAISRVGLAGSSYEQYF. The CDR3 coding sequence is TGTGCCATCAGCCGAGTTGGTCTAGCGGGGAGCTCCTACGAGCAGTACTTC.